Presented here are 13 T cell receptor beta chains from one specimen sequenced in a study of T cell responses to AZD1222 COVID-19 vaccine. Libraries were prepared by immunoSEQ multiplex PCR; TCRdb keeps only in-frame clonotypes and omits some of them. The table lists 95,000 to 150,000 clones, 87% of them singletons. Sequencing was performed on peripheral blood, taken on day 0 of AZD1222 vaccination. The receptors come from an adult in good health.

The rearrangement joins TRBV25-1 to TRBJ1-1, with D possibly being TRBD1 (5 bases). Germline V gene data show CDR1 as MGHDK and CDR2 as SYGVNS. This CDR3 region has 13 residues. Trimming cost V 5 bases and J 1 base, with 8 bases left between them. The CDR3 DNA sequence: TGTGCCAGCAGTTGGACAACGAACACTGAAGCTTTCTTT. Translation gives CASSWTTNTEAFF. Full variable domain (remainder filled in from reference TRBV25-1 and TRBJ1-1): EADIYQTPRYLVIGTGKKITLECSQTMGHDKMYWYQQDPGMELHLIHYSYGVNSTEKGDLSSESTVSRIRTEHFPLTLESARPSHTSQYLCASSWTTNTEAFFGQGTRLTVV.

Notes on this clone: The same CDR3 can be traced to other DNA sequences in this sample. V is TRBV9 and J is TRBJ2-5; no reliable D call. Trimming stripped 0 bases from V and 4 bases from J, with 7 bases between. The CDR3 contains 13 residues. The germline V gene has CDR1 SGDLS and CDR2 YYNGEE. CDR3: CASSVGVGETQYF. The CDR3 bases are TGTGCCAGCAGCGTAGGCGTGGGAGAGACCCAGTACTTC.

This clone was counted only a few times. The rearrangement links TRBV27 to TRBJ1-1; D gene unclear. The germline V gene encodes CDR1 MNHEY and CDR2 SMNVEV (reference sequence). The CDR3 length is 13 residues. The V end was cut by 6 bases, the J end by 3 bases, with 11 bases between. CDR3: CASSHMWDTEAFF. Written as DNA, the CDR3 is TGTGCCAGCAGCCACATGTGGGACACTGAAGCTTTCTTT.

The chain is built from TRBV10-1 and TRBJ1-5; 9 bases are a match to TRBD1. V was clipped by 8 bases and J by 4 bases; unmatched bases: 3. In germline, CDR1 is WNHNN, CDR2 SYGVQD (reference sequence). The CDR3 loop spans 13 amino acids. As DNA, the CDR3 is TGCGCCAGCGGACAGGGGCAGAATCAGCCCCAGCATTTT. It is translated as CASGQGQNQPQHF.

The CDR3 region has the DNA TGTGCCAGCAGCCAAGGCACAGGGGAGCAGCCCCAGCATTTT. Its translation is CASSQGTGEQPQHF. The chain is built from TRBV3-1 (or the pseudogene TRBV3-2) and TRBJ1-5; 7 bases are a match to TRBD1. Trimming took 1 base from V and 7 from J; bases not matched to a gene: 4. The CDR3 sequence is 14 residues long. Germline V gene sequence: CDR1 LGHDT, CDR2 YNNKEL (reference sequence).

The chain links TRBV29-1 to TRBJ1-2; D unclear. Germline loops: CDR1 SQVTM, CDR2 ANQGSEA. The CDR3 contains 10 residues. Trimming took off 7 bases at V and 4 bases at J, with 7 bases between the two ends. The CDR3 sequence is CSAFFYGYTF. CDR3 coding DNA: TGCAGCGCTTTCTTCTATGGCTACACCTTC.

The rearrangement joins TRBV5-8 to TRBJ1-5; D gene ambiguous. The ends were cut back, 2 bases at V and 2 bases at J, with 14 bases in the middle. CDR3 length: 16 amino acids. From germline, CDR1 is SGHTS and CDR2 YDEGEE. The CDR3 loop reads CASSFPGPAGNQPQHF. As DNA, the CDR3 is TGTGCCAGCAGCTTCCCCGGACCTGCGGGCAATCAGCCCCAGCATTTT.

This clone turned up a few times. This chain joins TRBV9 and TRBJ2-5; D remains unclear. Trimming removed 0 bases from V and 7 bases from J, with 19 bases in between. The germline gives CDR1 SGDLS, CDR2 YYNGEE. The CDR3 contains 16 residues. The CDR3 DNA reads as TGTGCCAGCAGCGTAGCTGCAGAAACCACGGTGGGGACCCAGTACTTC. Translating gives CASSVAAETTVGTQYF.

This clone was counted between two and nine times. The rearrangement links TRBV5-4 to TRBJ2-3, with no clear D. Germline V gene sequence: CDR1 SGHNT, CDR2 YYREEE (reference sequence). The CDR3 runs 13 residues. Trimming left V 3 bases short and J 5 bases short, with 10 bases between. The chain's CDR3 is CASSWGDVDTQYF. The CDR3 nucleotides are TGTGCCAGCAGCTGGGGTGATGTAGATACGCAGTATTTT. Together with reference TRBV5-4 and TRBJ2-3, the CDR3 gives the full variable domain: ETGVTQSPTHLIKTRGQQVTLRCSSQSGHNTVSWYQQALGQGPQFIFQYYREEENGRGNFPPRFSGLQFPNYSSELNVNALELDDSALYLCASSWGDVDTQYFGPGTRLTVL.

This clone was observed a few times. The chain is built from TRBV7-3 and TRBJ2-3; D is uncertain. Trimming left V 3 bases short and J 6 bases short, with 10 bases between. The CDR3 contains 13 residues. Germline CDR1 is SGHTA and CDR2 is FQGTGA. CDR3 residues: CASSLGIGDTQYF. The CDR3 DNA is TGTGCCAGCAGCTTGGGAATAGGGGATACGCAGTATTTT.

The J gene is TRBJ1-2, the V gene TRBV12-3 or TRBV12-4; D call uncertain. Trimming left V 5 bases short and J 7 bases short, with 11 bases between. The CDR3 extends over 12 amino acids. CDR3 protein: CASSSVWGGYTF. CDR3 nucleotide sequence: TGTGCCAGCAGTAGTGTTTGGGGTGGCTACACCTTC.

The rearrangement links TRBV9 to TRBJ2-3, with 9 bases fitting TRBD1. The CDR3 runs 14 residues. Trimming cost V 4 bases and J 4 bases; bases outside gene matches: 4. CDR1 SGDLS and CDR2 YYNGEE come from the germline V gene. CDR3 loop: CASSNGQGSDTQYF. The DNA for the CDR3 is TGTGCCAGCAGCAACGGACAGGGGTCAGATACGCAGTATTTT.

A few counts support this clone. The chain employs TRBV9 and TRBJ2-5; 8 bases are shared with TRBD2. Germline trimming cut 1 base from V and 4 bases from J; bases unmatched to any gene: 0. From germline, CDR1 is SGDLS and CDR2 YYNGEE. The CDR3 is 13 amino acids. CDR3 amino acids: CASSVSGGETQYF. The CDR3 DNA reads as TGTGCCAGCAGCGTAAGCGGGGGAGAGACCCAGTACTTC. Drawing the rest from reference TRBV9 and TRBJ2-5, the complete variable domain is DSGVTQTPKHLITATGQRVTLRCSPRSGDLSVYWYQQSLDQGLQFLIQYYNGEERAKGNILERFSAQQFPDLHSELNLSSLELGDSALYFCASSVSGGETQYFGPGTRLLVL.